The TCR beta chain under discussion was sequenced for a study of breast tumors, draining lymph nodes, adjacent tissues. TCRdb reprocessed the multiplex PCR reads via MiXCR and lists one record per CDR3 protein. The sample includes about 140,000 distinct CDR3 sequences, less than 35% of them seen just once. The lymph nodes were axillary draining lymph nodes from breast cancer patients. CDR3 length: 14 residues. Germline V gives CDR1 PRHDT, CDR2 FYEKMQ (reference sequence). As for this clonotype: Its target is not known. One base away lies a much larger clone, so this may be a sequencing read error.

Points from the study as a whole: Compared with lymph nodes, tumors were less diverse; compared with nontumor tissue, more. Data fit most tumor T cells coming from lymph node, expanding in tumor. Luminal-like breast cancer showed significantly higher tumor–nontumor repertoire similarity than basal-like. Data only fit, rather than demonstrated, lymph node origin of most tumor T cells.

The receptor was derived from a female donor with breast cancer. Some clones in this sample may be carry-over from other donors' samples. The J gene is TRBJ1-2, the V gene TRBV13; TRBD1 matches 8 bases. The specimen was axillary lymph node tissue. The CDR3 reads CASSSVSGGYGYSF. CDR3 coding DNA: TGTGCCAGCAGCTCCGTCTCAGGGGGCTATGGCTACAGCTTC.